These 14 T cell receptor beta chains were sequenced from one sample in a study of blood T cell repertoires in COVID-19. Measured with immunoSEQ multiplex PCR; TCRdb has only the in-frame clones, and not every one. Here the sample spans roughly 400,000 clones, 85% to 90% being singletons. The sample was PBMCs or T cells enriched from blood (not recorded which). Receptor source: a woman younger than 45 who had recovered from COVID-19.

The gene calls are TRBV5-1 and TRBJ1-1, with TRBD1 matching over 8 bases. The J segment lost 4 bases and the V segment lost 4 bases, leaving 9 bases of the junction unmatched. Germline loops: CDR1 SGHRS, CDR2 YFSETQ. The CDR3 is made up of 15 amino acids. CDR3 in amino acids: CASSGQGRAATEAFF. CDR3 nucleotide sequence: TGCGCCAGCAGCGGACAGGGAAGGGCAGCCACTGAAGCTTTCTTT.

V usage is TRBV7-8 and J usage is TRBJ2-7; the match to TRBD1 covers 7 bases. CDR3 length equals 14 residues. CDR1 SGHVS and CDR2 FQNEAQ come from the germline V gene. J gave up 3 bases and V 3 bases, and 5 bases lay outside the gene matches. The CDR3 loop is CASSFGDSNYEQYF. In DNA, the CDR3 is TGTGCCAGCAGCTTTGGGGACAGTAACTACGAGCAGTACTTC.

The V call is TRBV7-9, the J call TRBJ2-7; TRBD1 aligns across 8 bases. Germline lookup yields CDR1 SEHNR and CDR2 FQNEAQ (reference sequence). J lost 3 bases, V lost 5 bases, and 6 bases had no gene match. This CDR3 is built from 14 residues. Here the CDR3 DNA reads TGTGCCAGCAGCCAGGGGGCTGAATTCTACGAGCAGTACTTC. Translating gives CASSQGAEFYEQYF.

The chain carries TRBV13 and TRBJ2-1; TRBD1 aligns across 9 bases. The trim removed 7 bases at V and 3 bases at J, leaving 7 bases unmatched. CDR1 and CDR2 (germline): PRHDT, FYEKMQ (reference sequence). The CDR3 covers 15 residues. This chain's CDR3 is CASTPPGQGYNEQFF. DNA for the CDR3: TGTGCCAGCACCCCTCCGGGACAGGGCTACAATGAGCAGTTCTTC.

V is TRBV9 and J is TRBJ2-7, with 8 positions matching TRBD2. The CDR3 length is 14 residues. V lost 4 bases to trimming and J lost 3 bases; unmatched junction nucleotides: 6. Germline CDR1 and CDR2: SGDLS and YYNGEE. The CDR3 DNA follows: TGTGCCAGCAGCCCTCGGGGACTAGTCTACGAGCAGTACTTC. Amino acids: CASSPRGLVYEQYF.

In DNA, the CDR3 is TGTGCCAGCAGACCTAACGGGGGCGAGCAGTACTTC. It yields the protein CASRPNGGEQYF. J is TRBJ2-7 and V is TRBV7-9, with D perhaps TRBD2 (6 bases). Trimming took 6 bases from V and 6 from J, leaving 12 bases between them. CDR1 is SEHNR, CDR2 FQNEAQ, per germline (reference sequence). There are 12 residues in the CDR3. Variable domain in full (rest from reference TRBV7-9 and TRBJ2-7): DTGVSQNPRHKITKRGQNVTFRCDPISEHNRLYWYRQTLGQGPEFLTYFQNEAQLEKSRLLSDRFSAERPKGSFSTLEIQRTEQGDSAMYLCASRPNGGEQYFGPGTRLTVT.

The rearrangement uses TRBV6-5 and TRBJ2-7; possibly TRBD2 for D (5 bases). Per germline, CDR1 MNHEY and CDR2 SVGAGI. This CDR3 comprises 15 residues. The V and J ends lost 2 bases and 0 bases respectively, with 11 bases between them. CDR3 nucleotide sequence: TGTGCCAGCAGTTACAGAGCGGTCAGCTCCTACGAGCAGTACTTC. Protein: CASSYRAVSSYEQYF.

The rearrangement links TRBV24-1 to TRBJ1-5; 9 nucleotides match TRBD1. The CDR3 runs 14 residues. CDR1 and CDR2 (germline): KGHDR, SFDVKD. J lost 6 bases, V lost 4 bases, and 3 bases had no gene match. CDR3 DNA sequence: TGTGCCACCAGTGAACAGGGGGCTTTTCAGCCCCAGCATTTT. Encoded protein: CATSEQGAFQPQHF.

The chain combines TRBV27 with TRBJ2-1; D may be TRBD1 (5 bases). Germline V gene lookup returns CDR1 MNHEY and CDR2 SMNVEV (reference sequence). Trimming removed 6 bases at V and 5 bases at J, with 17 bases between. This CDR3 region has 15 residues. CDR3 nucleotides: TGTGCCAGCAGAAGACCTCCGCCCAGGGACAATGAGCAGTTCTTC. This translates into CASRRPPPRDNEQFF.

The chain's CDR3 is CASSKQGASSNYGYTF. CDR3 DNA sequence: TGTGCCAGCAGTAAACAGGGGGCCTCCTCTAACTATGGCTACACCTTC. The chain is built from TRBV28 and TRBJ1-2, with 9 bases identical to TRBD1. This CDR3 region has 16 residues. The junction had 7 bases not matched to a gene; V was cut back by 5 bases and J by 0 bases. Germline V gives CDR1 MDHEN, CDR2 SYDVKM.

This chain joins TRBV18 and TRBJ1-1; a possible D gene is TRBD1 (5 bases). The V end lost 1 base, the J end lost 4 bases, and 19 bases lay between the germline ends. This CDR3 is 17 amino acids long. CDR1 and CDR2 from the germline V gene are KGHSH and LQKENI. This CDR3 is CASSPLDVRGAGTEAFF. CDR3 DNA: TGTGCCAGCTCACCACTGGATGTTAGGGGAGCGGGCACTGAAGCTTTCTTT.

The chain couples TRBV18 to TRBJ2-7; tentatively, D is TRBD2 (5 bases). In germline, CDR1 is KGHSH, CDR2 LQKENI. V was pared by 1 base and J by 1 base, with 8 bases between. The CDR3 runs to 14 residues. The CDR3 protein is CASSPRPGSYEQYF. Written as DNA, the CDR3 is TGTGCCAGCTCACCACGTCCGGGATCCTACGAGCAGTACTTC. Drawing the rest from reference TRBV18 and TRBJ2-7, the complete variable domain is NAGVMQNPRHLVRRRGQEARLRCSPMKGHSHVYWYRQLPEEGLKFMVYLQKENIIDESGMPKERFSAEFPKEGPSILRIQQVVRGDSAAYFCASSPRPGSYEQYFGPGTRLTVT.

The chain couples TRBV18 to TRBJ1-4, with D possibly matching TRBD1 (6 bases). V was shortened by 2 bases and J by 6 bases, with 10 bases between the two germline ends. The length of the CDR3 is 14 residues. CDR1 is KGHSH, CDR2 LQKENI, per germline. DNA of the CDR3: TGTGCCAGCTCACCAGGGCAGGGGCATGAAAAACTGTTTTTT. Encoded protein: CASSPGQGHEKLFF.

This clone has a single count. The chain is built from TRBV28 and TRBJ1-6; 8 nucleotides agree with TRBD1. From germline, CDR1 is MDHEN and CDR2 SYDVKM. Trimming cost V 3 bases and J 7 bases; bases outside gene matches: 5. The CDR3 runs 15 residues. This chain's CDR3 is CASSLRTGLNSPLHF. The CDR3 nucleotides read TGTGCCAGCAGTTTGAGGACAGGGTTAAATTCACCCCTCCACTTT. The full variable domain, with the rest looked up from reference TRBV28 and TRBJ1-6, is DVKVTQSSRYLVKRTGEKVFLECVQDMDHENMFWYRQDPGLGLRLIYFSYDVKMKEKGDIPEGYSVSREKKERFSLILESASTNQTSMYLCASSLRTGLNSPLHFGNGTRLTVT.